The rows below give T cell receptor beta chains drawn from one sample of a study of a mutant IDH1 vaccine in newly diagnosed glioma. Clones were sequenced by immunoSEQ multiplex PCR, and TCRdb holds only the in-frame ones, with some missing. The sample records 70,000 or so clones, around 88% being singletons. This material consisted of peripheral blood mononuclear cells (PBMCs), taken from a glioma patient treated with radiotherapy, temozolomide or both. These TCRs come from a woman between 18 and 30 years old with glioma. Some clones in this sample may be carry-over from other donors' samples. CDR3s leave out the opening cysteine and the closing phenylalanine or tryptophan. Clone size is given for some rows only: seen once, a few or many times, or a class if the clone is expanded.

clone_size: -; v_call: TRBV9; cdr3_aa: ASSPRTGAGELF
clone_size: -; v_call: TRBV6-5; cdr3_aa: ASSKTGGAGNTIY
clone_size: -; v_call: TRBV29-1; cdr3_aa: SVESGGGYT
clone_size: -; v_call: TRBV5-4; cdr3_aa: ASSLLTQGSNYGYT
clone_size: -; v_call: TRBV5-1; cdr3_aa: ASSSAGTGYNEQF
clone_size: once; v_call: TRBV4-3; cdr3_aa: ASSQEFMNTEAF
clone_size: -; v_call: TRBV4-1; cdr3_aa: ASSQVRGGNTEAF
clone_size: few; v_call: TRBV29-1; cdr3_aa: SAGPDGEFAEAF
clone_size: -; v_call: TRBV7-2; cdr3_aa: ATNLNADYGYT
clone_size: -; v_call: TRBV10-3; cdr3_aa: AISEYQYTEAF
clone_size: -; v_call: TRBV6-5; cdr3_aa: ASTWRETQY
clone_size: -; v_call: TRBV19; cdr3_aa: ASGSWGSESPLH
clone_size: -; v_call: TRBV4-1; cdr3_aa: ASSHTQGAHEQY
clone_size: -; v_call: TRBV6-4; cdr3_aa: ASSDSVRDRGNGYT
clone_size: -; v_call: TRBV7-9; cdr3_aa: ASSPDVLNEQF
clone_size: -; v_call: TRBV2; cdr3_aa: ASGGEGTGELF
clone_size: -; v_call: TRBV6-5; cdr3_aa: ASSVDPMGVGEQY
clone_size: -; v_call: TRBV30; cdr3_aa: AWSLRPLSNQPQH
clone_size: -; v_call: TRBV7-2; cdr3_aa: ASSTREGGRRGNTIY
clone_size: -; v_call: TRBV4-2; cdr3_aa: ASSLAHAAGDADTQY
clone_size: -; v_call: TRBV7-3; cdr3_aa: ASSLFPQANTGELF
clone_size: -; v_call: TRBV28; cdr3_aa: ASSPIWTEQETQY
clone_size: -; v_call: TRBV6-4; cdr3_aa: ASSATGVNSPLH
clone_size: few; v_call: TRBV6-1; cdr3_aa: ASSEGDSSYEQY
clone_size: -; v_call: TRBV19; cdr3_aa: ASSIGRARWVPMNTEAF
clone_size: few; v_call: TRBV2; cdr3_aa: ACSGQGDIQY
clone_size: -; v_call: TRBV6-5; cdr3_aa: ASSYSGQGRTEAF
clone_size: -; v_call: TRBV27; cdr3_aa: ASSVLAANTGELF
clone_size: -; v_call: TRBV6-1; cdr3_aa: ASSEYGSGSSEQY
clone_size: -; v_call: TRBV5-1; cdr3_aa: ASSLERGEAF
clone_size: -; v_call: TRBV18; cdr3_aa: ASSPPSGREKLF
clone_size: -; v_call: TRBV4-1; cdr3_aa: ASSQEVDRGQPQH
clone_size: once; v_call: TRBV4-2; cdr3_aa: ASSQEVRGRQETQY